The 31 T cell receptor beta chains presented below share a single source sample, sequenced in a study of preoperative IRX-2 immunotherapy in early breast cancer (dated by TCRdb to between 2017 and 2020). The receptor library was made with the immunoSEQ multiplex PCR assay. TCRdb limited this immuneACCESS table to in-frame rearrangements with V and J called. A share of clones is missing; checked studies link under half to unresolved V genes, and the rest is unexplained. This sample comprises tens of thousands of clones, approximately 89% of them detected only once. Of the sample, over 1.5% is held by the ten largest clones. What this sample's treatment or condition label stands for: preoperative locoregional IRX-2 cytokine immunotherapy. The sample consisted of tumor tissue, taken after IRX-2 immunotherapy. These receptors all stem from a human donor with breast cancer.

V gene TRBV11-3 combines with J gene TRBJ1-4; 9 nucleotides match TRBD1. CDR1 and CDR2 from the germline V gene are SGHNT and YENEEA. The CDR3 has 16 residues. V was pared by 1 base and J by 5 bases, with 5 bases of the junction left unmatched. The CDR3 loop is CASSLVGGTGNEKLFF. In DNA, the CDR3 is TGTGCCAGCAGCTTAGTAGGTGGGACAGGGAATGAAAAACTGTTTTTT.

This clone has only one observation. The rearrangement uses TRBV7-6 and TRBJ2-5; the D gene could be TRBD1 or TRBD2 (5 bases each). The CDR3 is made up of 15 amino acids. Trimming cost V 4 bases and J 2 bases, with 14 bases left between them. CDR1 is SGHVS, CDR2 FNYEAQ, per germline. The CDR3 protein is CASSYRPTTQETQYF. In nucleotides, the CDR3 is TGTGCCAGCAGCTACAGGCCGACTACACAAGAGACCCAGTACTTC.

The V call is TRBV6-8, the J call TRBJ2-7; 8 nucleotides match TRBD1. Per the germline V gene, CDR1 is MNHGY and CDR2 is SAAAGT. The CDR3 runs 13 residues. The V segment lost 10 bases and the J segment 2 bases; nucleotides outside the gene matches: 7. CDR3 loop: CATGTGQTYEQYF. DNA of the CDR3: TGTGCCACCGGGACAGGCCAAACCTACGAGCAGTACTTC.

The genes are TRBV7-7 and TRBJ2-4; 8 nucleotides agree with TRBD1. Germline lookup yields CDR1 SSHAT and CDR2 FNYEAQ (reference sequence). V shed 3 bases and J 8 bases; nucleotides not matched to a gene: 6. CDR3 length equals 14 residues. CDR3 DNA sequence: TGTGCCAGCAGCTTCAGAGACAGGGGCCACATTCAGTACTTC. Translating gives CASSFRDRGHIQYF. Combining the CDR3 with reference TRBV7-7 and TRBJ2-4 gives the whole variable domain GAGVSQSPRYKVTKRGQDVTLRCDPISSHATLYWYQQALGQGPEFLTYFNYEAQPDKSGLPSDRFSAERPEGSISTLTIQRTEQRDSAMYRCASSFRDRGHIQYFGAGTRLSVL.

The V and J genes are TRBV11-3 and TRBJ1-1; 9 nucleotides match TRBD1. The ends lost 7 bases at V and 0 bases at J; junction bases unmatched: 3. Germline CDR1 and CDR2: SGHNT and YENEEA. This CDR3 region has 14 residues. This chain's CDR3 is CASTRTGVNTEAFF. The CDR3 DNA reads TGTGCCAGCACCCGGACAGGGGTGAACACTGAAGCTTTCTTT.

V and J are TRBV29-1 and TRBJ1-1; 8 nucleotides line up with TRBD1. The CDR3 length is 14 residues. The V and J ends lost 7 bases and 2 bases, in that order; junction bases with no gene match: 9. Germline-derived CDR1 and CDR2 are SQVTM and ANQGSEA. The CDR3, as DNA: TGCAGCGGGACGGACAGGGTTTTTAACACTGAAGCTTTCTTT. Amino acid sequence: CSGTDRVFNTEAFF.

The rearrangement joins TRBV30 to TRBJ1-2; D ambiguous. The CDR3 is 14 amino acids. Trimming cost V 5 bases and J 1 base, with 14 bases left between them. Per germline, CDR1 GTSNPN and CDR2 SVGIG (reference sequence). The CDR3 sequence: CAWVSVRGNYGYTF. Here the CDR3 DNA reads TGTGCCTGGGTCTCTGTGCGGGGTAACTATGGCTACACCTTC.

This clone was picked up a small number of times. The rearrangement links TRBV11-3 to TRBJ2-1; 9 bases fit TRBD1. Germline CDR1 reads SGHNT; CDR2 reads YENEEA. V lost 6 bases, J lost 7 bases, and 10 bases stayed unmatched. The CDR3 is made up of 15 amino acids. CDR3 DNA sequence: TGTGCCAGCAGGAAAGGGGGACAGGGTGGGAATGAGCAGTTCTTC. It specifies CASRKGGQGGNEQFF.

The rearrangement links TRBV11-3 to TRBJ2-3, with 10 bases lining up with TRBD2. The CDR3 totals 14 residues. CDR1 SGHNT and CDR2 YENEEA come from the germline V gene. Trimming at V came to 2 bases and at J to 4 bases, leaving 0 bases not matched to a gene. CDR3 sequence (DNA): TGTGCCAGCAGCTTACTAGCGGGAGCAGATACGCAGTATTTT. Its protein is CASSLLAGADTQYF. The variable domain in full, completed from reference TRBV11-3 and TRBJ2-3, reads EAGVVQSPRYKIIEKKQPVAFWCNPISGHNTLYWYLQNLGQGPELLIRYENEEAVDDSQLPKDRFSAERLKGVDSTLKIQPAELGDSAVYLCASSLLAGADTQYFGPGTRLTVL.

The rearrangement links TRBV7-6 to TRBJ1-2; 7 bases map to TRBD1. The V and J ends lost 5 bases and 4 bases, in that order; junction bases with no gene match: 13. The germline gives CDR1 SGHVS, CDR2 FNYEAQ. CDR3 size: 16 residues. The CDR3 is CASSQGTGASFYGYTF. The CDR3 nucleotides read TGTGCCAGCAGCCAGGGAACAGGGGCCTCGTTCTATGGCTACACCTTC.

V gene TRBV30 combines with J gene TRBJ1-5; TRBD1 might be the D (5 bases). Germline V CDR1 and CDR2: GTSNPN, SVGIG (reference sequence). The CDR3 has 13 amino acids. The V end lost 2 bases, the J end lost 7 bases, and 12 bases lay between the germline ends. The CDR3: CAWSWGSRQPQHF. CDR3 sequence (DNA): TGTGCCTGGAGTTGGGGGTCCCGGCAGCCCCAGCATTTT.

The chain uses TRBV23-1 and TRBJ1-4; D is unresolved. Being an ORF, TRBV23-1 has a function that is uncertain. Trimming left V 6 bases short and J 5 bases short, with 16 bases between. This CDR3 is 15 amino acids long. DNA for the CDR3: TGCGCCAGCAGCCAAGGTAATGGCGGGAATGAAAAACTGTTTTTT. This sequence encodes CASSQGNGGNEKLFF.

The CDR3 bases are TGTGCCAGCCAAAGTACTAGCGGGAGTCCTGAGCAGTTCTTC. Protein sequence: CASQSTSGSPEQFF. The chain is built from TRBV6-8 and TRBJ2-1; the match to TRBD2 covers 11 bases. V dropped 8 bases and J dropped 9; count of bases not matched to a gene: 9. The CDR3 has 14 residues. Germline V lookup: CDR1 MNHGY, CDR2 SAAAGT.

This clone was seen a handful of times. The chain employs TRBV7-6 and TRBJ1-1, with D possibly being TRBD1 (5 bases). Trimming cost V 3 bases and J 1 base, with 9 bases left between them. Germline values: CDR1 SGHVS, CDR2 FNYEAQ. The CDR3 is 14 amino acids. CDR3 nucleotides: TGTGCCAGCAGCTTGTACCAGGGGAACACTGAAGCTTTCTTT. Translating gives CASSLYQGNTEAFF.

The gene calls are TRBV5-1 and TRBJ1-5; no definite D call. The CDR3 runs 14 residues. Trimming shortened V by 0 bases and J by 8 bases, and 12 bases separated the two germline ends. Germline values: CDR1 SGHRS, CDR2 YFSETQ. The CDR3 sequence: CASSLGTPEEPQHF. The CDR3 DNA reads TGCGCCAGCAGCTTGGGGACTCCTGAGGAGCCCCAGCATTTT.

The chain couples TRBV6-8 to TRBJ1-1, with D possibly matching TRBD1 (5 bases). CDR1 is MNHGY and CDR2 is SAAAGT in the germline V gene. V dropped 5 bases and J dropped 4 bases, with 11 bases sitting between them. The CDR3 is 13 amino acids. The CDR3 is CASSNLGLTEAFF. In DNA, the CDR3 is TGTGCCAGCAGTAATCTGGGACTCACTGAAGCTTTCTTT.

CDR3 in amino acids: CASSFPVAGSLASYNEQFF. As DNA, the CDR3 is TGCGCCAGCAGCTTCCCAGTAGCGGGGTCTCTTGCGTCCTACAATGAGCAGTTCTTC. The chain combines TRBV5-1 with TRBJ2-1; 8 bases are shared with TRBD2. V gave up 2 bases and J gave up 1 base; unmatched junction bases: 14. Germline CDR1 SGHRS, CDR2 YFSETQ. This CDR3 region has 19 residues.

The gene calls are TRBV6-8 and TRBJ2-7; 7 nucleotides line up with TRBD1. Germline CDR1 MNHGY, CDR2 SAAAGT. CDR3 length equals 15 residues. J gave up 2 bases and V 5 bases, and 9 bases lay outside the gene matches. The CDR3 DNA reads TGTGCCAGCAGTCAAACAGACGGGACAGCCTACGAGCAGTACGTC. Residues: CASSQTDGTAYEQYV.

The chain links TRBV1 to TRBJ1-2. TRBV1 is assigned pseudogene status. The CDR3 contains 14 residues. The CDR3 here is CASSPAHPVDGYTF. In nucleotides, the CDR3 is TGCGCCAGCAGTCCGGCCCATCCGGTGGATGGCTACACCTTC.

This clone was seen only once. The gene calls are TRBV19 and TRBJ1-2; possibly TRBD1 for D (6 bases). This CDR3 is 12 amino acids long. The V gene lost 5 bases and the J gene lost 9 bases, with 13 bases spanning the gap. CDR1 and CDR2 (germline): LNHDA, SQIVND (reference sequence). CDR3 region: CASSSQQGSYTF. The CDR3, as DNA: TGTGCCAGTAGTTCTCAACAGGGTAGCTACACCTTC.

A single count supports this clone. The chain combines TRBV23-1 with TRBJ2-1; 8 nucleotides match TRBD2. TRBV23-1 is classed as an ORF, of uncertain function. The CDR3 is made up of 15 amino acids. J was trimmed by 7 bases and V by 6 bases; bases with no gene match: 11. CDR3: CASSQGFGGANEQFF. DNA of the CDR3: TGCGCCAGCAGCCAAGGCTTCGGGGGGGCAAATGAGCAGTTCTTC.

About this clone: Germline is not matched at one junction end, which may reflect a read error. One or more nucleotides could not be called with certainty, so the encoded amino acid is given as X. J is TRBJ2-2 and V is TRBV6-8; TRBD2 matches 7 bases. Germline-derived CDR1 and CDR2 are MNHGY and SAAAGT. The CDR3 consists of 16 residues. CDR3 DNA: TGTGCCAGCAGTTACTCCCCAGCGGGGAACRCCGGGGAGCTGTTTTTT. The encoded protein is CASSYSPAGNXGELFF.

The chain links TRBV14 to TRBJ1-1; D is unresolved. This CDR3 comprises 12 residues. V lost 7 bases and J lost 11, with 17 bases in between. CDR1 is SGHDN and CDR2 is FVKESK in the germline V gene. The CDR3 nucleotides are TGTGCCAGCACCCCCGGTGGGCTGCGTGCTTTCTTT. Its translation is CASTPGGLRAFF.

The count of this clone is one. The chain uses TRBV11-3 and TRBJ1-1; the D is unclear. The CDR3 runs 16 residues. Between the trimmed V and J ends, which lost 3 bases and 4 bases, there was a span of 18 bases. Germline V gene lookup returns CDR1 SGHNT and CDR2 YENEEA. As DNA, the CDR3 is TGTGCCAGCAGCTTGCTCGGCATGAAACTGAGCACTGAAGCTTTCTTT. As protein: CASSLLGMKLSTEAFF.

This clone was recorded only once. The chain uses TRBV30 and TRBJ2-7; perhaps TRBD1 as D (6 bases). This CDR3 is built from 13 residues. Germline V lookup: CDR1 GTSNPN, CDR2 SVGIG (reference sequence). V gave up 0 bases and J gave up 2 bases, with 8 bases separating them. In nucleotides, the CDR3 is TGTGCCTGGAGTGTACAGGGCGCCTACGAGCAGTACTTC. It is translated as CAWSVQGAYEQYF.

The rearrangement uses TRBV11-3 and TRBJ2-1; 9 bases align to TRBD2. After removal of 2 bases from V and 6 bases from J, the junction contained 5 bases not matched to a gene. Germline V gene data show CDR1 as SGHNT and CDR2 as YENEEA. The CDR3 has 15 residues. This CDR3 is CASSLYPLAGNEQFF. The CDR3 DNA reads as TGTGCCAGCAGCTTATACCCACTAGCGGGCAATGAGCAGTTCTTC.

The CDR3 DNA follows: TGTGCCAGCAGCTCACCCATGGGACTAGCGGGGGGCCACATTCAGTACTTC. It codes for CASSSPMGLAGGHIQYF. The chain carries TRBV11-3 and TRBJ2-4; 15 bases align to TRBD2. Germline CDR1 reads SGHNT; CDR2 reads YENEEA. V dropped 4 bases and J dropped 8; count of bases not matched to a gene: 9. The CDR3 is 17 residues long.

This clone has just a few counts. The chain employs TRBV6-8 and TRBJ1-2; the D gene is possibly TRBD1 (5 bases). Germline lookup yields CDR1 MNHGY and CDR2 SAAAGT. V dropped 5 bases and J dropped 5 bases, with 15 bases sitting between them. The CDR3 runs to 14 residues. CDR3 sequence (DNA): TGTGCCAGCAGTCGATCAGGGTTAGATTATGGCTACACCTTC. Encoded protein: CASSRSGLDYGYTF.

The gene calls are TRBV11-3 and TRBJ2-1; D is possibly TRBD1 or TRBD2 (6 bases each). The V and J ends lost 3 bases and 4 bases respectively, with 16 bases between them. Germline V lookup: CDR1 SGHNT, CDR2 YENEEA. There are 16 residues in the CDR3. The CDR3 coding sequence is TGTGCCAGCAGCTTCCTGGGGGGCGGGGTATACAATGAGCAGTTCTTC. It is translated as CASSFLGGGVYNEQFF.

The V and J genes are TRBV18 and TRBJ1-1; 11 positions match TRBD1. Germline V gene lookup returns CDR1 KGHSH and CDR2 LQKENI. This CDR3 is built from 17 residues. With 3 bases clipped from V and 5 bases from J, the junction kept 11 bases outside the gene matches. This chain's CDR3 is CASSPRGQGAHGTEAFF. The CDR3 DNA sequence: TGTGCCAGCTCACCTCGTGGACAGGGGGCTCATGGGACTGAAGCTTTCTTT.

This rearrangement joins TRBV6-8 to TRBJ1-2; 9 nucleotides agree with TRBD1. V lost 5 bases, J lost 4 bases, and 5 bases stayed unmatched. In germline, CDR1 is MNHGY, CDR2 SAAAGT. The CDR3 is made up of 14 amino acids. CDR3 nucleotide sequence: TGTGCCAGCAGTGACGACAGGGGGGGCTATGGCTACACCTTC. Translating gives CASSDDRGGYGYTF.